The TCR beta chain under discussion was sequenced for a study of OX40 agonist ivuxolimab in advanced cancers. The wider study: The patients got ivuxolimab, which is an agonistic anti-OX40 (CD134) antibody.

Drawing of blood for sampling happened at baseline, at cycle 4 day 1, and at cycle 7 day 1. Some clones are missing from TCRdb's copy, which holds only in-frame ones; the method was immunoSEQ multiplex PCR. The data hold about 54,000 clones, with approximately 90% observed a single time. From germline, CDR1 is SGHDN and CDR2 FVKESK. Trimming removed 0 bases from V and 7 bases from J, with 9 bases in between. There are 13 residues in the CDR3. This TCR came from an adult with an advanced solid tumor such as melanoma, head and neck, liver or kidney cancer. Source: CD4+ or CD8+ T cells sorted from blood, taken in a trial of the OX40 agonist ivuxolimab. The J gene is TRBJ1-2, the V gene TRBV14; TRBD1 might be the D (6 bases). The CDR3 DNA is TGTGCCAGCAGCCAAGATCCCAGGGGTGGCTACACCTTC. It specifies CASSQDPRGGYTF.